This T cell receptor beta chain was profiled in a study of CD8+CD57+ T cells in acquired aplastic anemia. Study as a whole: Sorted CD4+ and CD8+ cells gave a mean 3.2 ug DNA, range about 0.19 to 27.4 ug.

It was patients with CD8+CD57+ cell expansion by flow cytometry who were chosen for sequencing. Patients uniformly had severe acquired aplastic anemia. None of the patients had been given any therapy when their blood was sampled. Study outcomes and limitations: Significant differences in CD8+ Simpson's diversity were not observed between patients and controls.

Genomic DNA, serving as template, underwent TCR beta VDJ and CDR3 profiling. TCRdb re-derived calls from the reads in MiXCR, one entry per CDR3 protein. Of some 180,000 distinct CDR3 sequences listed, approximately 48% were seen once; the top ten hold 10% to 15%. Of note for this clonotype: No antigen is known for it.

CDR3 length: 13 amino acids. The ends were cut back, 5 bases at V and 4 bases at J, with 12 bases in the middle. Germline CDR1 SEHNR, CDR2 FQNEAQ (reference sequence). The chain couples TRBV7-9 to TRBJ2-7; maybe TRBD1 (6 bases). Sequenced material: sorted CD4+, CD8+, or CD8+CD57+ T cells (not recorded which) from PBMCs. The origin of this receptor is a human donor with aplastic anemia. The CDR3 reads CASSAGQMYEQYF. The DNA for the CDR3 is TGTGCCAGCAGCGCTGGACAGATGTACGAGCAGTACTTC.